This T cell receptor beta chain was captured by sequencing in a study of Ad26.COV2.S vaccination and SARS-CoV-2 variants. This table comes from immunoSEQ multiplex PCR, and its TCRdb copy is limited to in-frame clones, with some not included. The table records 450,000 to 550,000 clones, 89% of them present only once. Treatment indicated: about 20 received Ad26.COV2.S at low or high dose, single or two shots; roughly 5 received placebo; per-sample allocation not given. Sampling was done on day 63 after the first vaccine or placebo injection. CDR3 size: 14 residues. The V and J ends lost 5 bases and 5 bases respectively, with 13 bases between them. The V gene's germline CDR1 is SGHAT and CDR2 FQNNGV.

The specimen comprised peripheral blood, sampled in a trial of Ad26.COV2.S vaccine versus placebo. The source of this sequence is a person aged 18-60 years who received the Ad26.COV2.S COVID-19 vaccine or a placebo. The J gene is TRBJ1-3, the V gene TRBV11-2, with D maybe TRBD1 (5 bases). The CDR3, as DNA: TGTGCCAGCAGCCCCCGGGGGGTCCGAAACACCATATATTTT. Translated: CASSPRGVRNTIYF.